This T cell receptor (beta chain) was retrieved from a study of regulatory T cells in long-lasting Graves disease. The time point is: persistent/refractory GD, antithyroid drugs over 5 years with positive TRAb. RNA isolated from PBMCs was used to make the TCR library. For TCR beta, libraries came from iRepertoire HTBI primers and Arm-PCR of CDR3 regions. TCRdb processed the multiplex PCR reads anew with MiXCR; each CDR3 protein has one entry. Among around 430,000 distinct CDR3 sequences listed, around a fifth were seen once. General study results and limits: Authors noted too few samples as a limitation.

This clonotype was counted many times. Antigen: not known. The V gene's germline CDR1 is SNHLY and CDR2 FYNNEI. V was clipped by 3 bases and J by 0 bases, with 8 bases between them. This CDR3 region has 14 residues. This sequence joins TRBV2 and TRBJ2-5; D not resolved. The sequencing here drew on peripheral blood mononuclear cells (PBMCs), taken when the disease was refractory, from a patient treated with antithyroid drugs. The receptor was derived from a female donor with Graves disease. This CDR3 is CASSEAIDQETQYF. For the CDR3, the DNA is TGTGCCAGCAGTGAGGCAATCGACCAAGAGACCCAGTACTTC.